This T cell receptor beta chain was observed in a study of a mutant IDH1 vaccine in newly diagnosed glioma. The time point is: week 35, safety follow-up. One vaccine dose held 300 ug of mutant IDH1 20-mer peptide and came with topical imiquimod. As regards this clone: Its specificity is unknown.

This CDR3 spans 16 amino acids. The germline V and J ends were trimmed by 0 bases and 0 bases, with 9 bases remaining between them. The germline CDR1 and CDR2 sequences are LGHNA and YNFKEQ. Data came from immunoSEQ multiplex PCR; TCRdb stores just in-frame clones and leaves some out. The table lists about 64,000 clones, about 74% of them singletons. Material: PBMCs, obtained from a glioma patient whose treatment included an IDH1 peptide vaccine. The sequence was obtained from a man aged 45-65 years with glioma. The chain uses TRBV4-2 and TRBJ1-3; D gene uncertain. CDR3 residues: CASSQDEAFSGNTIYF. The CDR3 DNA reads as TGTGCCAGCAGCCAAGATGAAGCGTTCTCTGGAAACACCATATATTTT.